This is a list of T cell receptor beta chains from one sample in a study of T cell responses to AZD1222 COVID-19 vaccine. Libraries were prepared by immunoSEQ multiplex PCR; TCRdb keeps only in-frame clonotypes and omits some of them. The sample carries roughly 200,000 clones, roughly nine tenths recorded once. This material consisted of peripheral blood, taken 28 days after the second dose of the MenACWY control vaccine. These receptors were taken from an adult who received the MenACWY meningococcal vaccine as a control. Both conserved end residues are part of each CDR3. Fields, in order: J gene, D gene, V gene, clone size, CDR3 DNA, CDR3 protein. D genes are given only for firm matches. Clone sizes are given selectively: once, few, many, or a class where the clone is expanded.

J gene: TRBJ2-2; D gene: .; V gene: TRBV29-1; clone size: .; CDR3 DNA: TGCAGCGTTGAACTCCTTCGGACGGGGGAGCTGTTTTTT; CDR3 protein: CSVELLRTGELFF
J gene: TRBJ1-6; D gene: .; V gene: TRBV30; clone size: .; CDR3 DNA: TGTGCCTGGAGTTACCCCGGACAGACGAATCTCCACTTT; CDR3 protein: CAWSYPGQTNLHF
J gene: TRBJ2-1; D gene: TRBD2; V gene: TRBV2; clone size: .; CDR3 DNA: TGTGCCAGCAAAACTAGCGGGAGTGACAATGAGCAGTTCTTC; CDR3 protein: CASKTSGSDNEQFF
J gene: TRBJ1-1; D gene: .; V gene: TRBV9; clone size: .; CDR3 DNA: TGTGCCAGTGGGGGGGGCCTGCCCACTGAAGCTTTCTTT; CDR3 protein: CASGGGLPTEAFF
J gene: TRBJ2-7; D gene: .; V gene: TRBV6-5; clone size: .; CDR3 DNA: TGTGCCAGCACCGAATCCTCCTACGAGCAGTACTTC; CDR3 protein: CASTESSYEQYF
J gene: TRBJ1-5; D gene: TRBD1; V gene: TRBV11-1; clone size: few; CDR3 DNA: TGTGCCAGCAGCCCGGGGACAGGGAACAATCAGCCCCAGCATTTT; CDR3 protein: CASSPGTGNNQPQHF
J gene: TRBJ2-7; D gene: TRBD2; V gene: TRBV4-1; clone size: .; CDR3 DNA: TGCGCCAGCAGCCAATCGGCGGGGGGCAACTACGAGCAGTACTTC; CDR3 protein: CASSQSAGGNYEQYF
J gene: TRBJ2-5; D gene: TRBD2; V gene: TRBV4-1; clone size: .; CDR3 DNA: TGCGCCAGCAGCCAAGAGGCTAGCGGGAGTATCAGAGAGACCCAGTACTTC; CDR3 protein: CASSQEASGSIRETQYF
J gene: TRBJ2-1; D gene: .; V gene: TRBV7-3; clone size: .; CDR3 DNA: TGTGCCAGCAGTACCAGGGTCAACAATGAGCAGTTCTTC; CDR3 protein: CASSTRVNNEQFF
J gene: TRBJ2-2; D gene: TRBD1; V gene: TRBV11-1; clone size: few; CDR3 DNA: TGTGCCAGCAGCACCCCGACAGGGGGTACCGGGGAGCTGTTTTTT; CDR3 protein: CASSTPTGGTGELFF
J gene: TRBJ1-2; D gene: .; V gene: TRBV6-2/TRBV6-3; clone size: .; CDR3 DNA: TGTGCCAGCAGTTACGGTGGCATTAAGACCTTC; CDR3 protein: CASSYGGIKTF
J gene: TRBJ1-5; D gene: .; V gene: TRBV29-1; clone size: .; CDR3 DNA: TGCAGCGTTGAATACGCAGGGGGCAATCAGCCCCAGCATTTT; CDR3 protein: CSVEYAGGNQPQHF
J gene: TRBJ1-1; D gene: .; V gene: TRBV27; clone size: .; CDR3 DNA: TGTGCCAGCAGTTTATCGCCAGGAGGGAACACTGAAGCTTTCTTT; CDR3 protein: CASSLSPGGNTEAFF
J gene: TRBJ2-1; D gene: TRBD2; V gene: TRBV12-5; clone size: .; CDR3 DNA: TGTGCTAGTGGTTTGGGCGGACTAGCGGGAGGGGAGCAGTTCTTC; CDR3 protein: CASGLGGLAGGEQFF
J gene: TRBJ2-7; D gene: .; V gene: TRBV29-1; clone size: .; CDR3 DNA: TGCAGCGTTGAGATCCCTAGTCAGGGGTACGAGCAGTACTTC; CDR3 protein: CSVEIPSQGYEQYF
J gene: TRBJ1-5; D gene: .; V gene: TRBV20-1; clone size: .; CDR3 DNA: TGCAGTGCTAGTTTTAGTAATCAGCCCCAGCATTTT; CDR3 protein: CSASFSNQPQHF
J gene: TRBJ1-1; D gene: .; V gene: TRBV2; clone size: .; CDR3 DNA: TGTGCCAGCAGTGCGGTGGAGGGAGTGAACACTGAAGCTTTCTTT; CDR3 protein: CASSAVEGVNTEAFF
J gene: TRBJ1-2; D gene: .; V gene: TRBV28; clone size: .; CDR3 DNA: TGTGCCAGCAGTTCGCAGGGAAGGTATGGCTACACCTTC; CDR3 protein: CASSSQGRYGYTF
J gene: TRBJ2-1; D gene: TRBD2; V gene: TRBV28; clone size: .; CDR3 DNA: TGTGCCAGCAGTTTATCGACTAGCGCAAGGATTCTTAGCTCCTACAATGAGCAGTTCTTC; CDR3 protein: CASSLSTSARILSSYNEQFF
J gene: TRBJ1-4; D gene: .; V gene: TRBV19; clone size: once; CDR3 DNA: TGTGCCAGTAGCGGCTGGTTGGCTAATGAAAAACTGTTTTTT; CDR3 protein: CASSGWLANEKLFF
J gene: TRBJ2-3; D gene: .; V gene: TRBV4-1; clone size: .; CDR3 DNA: TGCGCCAGCAGCCAAGTGAGGGTAGAAGGAGATACGCAGTATTTT; CDR3 protein: CASSQVRVEGDTQYF
J gene: TRBJ1-2; D gene: .; V gene: TRBV6-5; clone size: .; CDR3 DNA: TGTGCCAGCAGTTACTCGGATGGGGGCTATGGCTACACCTTC; CDR3 protein: CASSYSDGGYGYTF
J gene: TRBJ2-5; D gene: TRBD1; V gene: TRBV4-2; clone size: .; CDR3 DNA: TGTGCCAGCAGCCAAGGCAGGGGGTCGGGGGAGACCCAGTACTTC; CDR3 protein: CASSQGRGSGETQYF
J gene: TRBJ2-7; D gene: TRBD2; V gene: TRBV5-1; clone size: .; CDR3 DNA: TGCGCCAGCAGCCCCCCGGGGACTAACTACGAGCAGTACTTC; CDR3 protein: CASSPPGTNYEQYF
J gene: TRBJ2-7; D gene: TRBD1; V gene: TRBV6-1; clone size: .; CDR3 DNA: TGTGCCAGCAGAAGGACAGGGGGCCCTTGGGAGCAGTACTTC; CDR3 protein: CASRRTGGPWEQYF
J gene: TRBJ2-1; D gene: .; V gene: TRBV10-2; clone size: .; CDR3 DNA: TGCGCCAGCAGTGAAAACGTGGGTAGCGGAACCTACAATGAGCAGTTCTTC; CDR3 protein: CASSENVGSGTYNEQFF
J gene: TRBJ1-2; D gene: .; V gene: TRBV30; clone size: .; CDR3 DNA: TGTGCCTGGAGTGTACTTGGGTTTGGGGGTTATGGCTACACCTTC; CDR3 protein: CAWSVLGFGGYGYTF
J gene: TRBJ1-1; D gene: .; V gene: TRBV28; clone size: .; CDR3 DNA: TGTGCCAGCAGTTTCTTAAGTCTGGGGGTTCGGAACACTGAAGCTTTCTTT; CDR3 protein: CASSFLSLGVRNTEAFF
J gene: TRBJ2-7; D gene: TRBD2; V gene: TRBV7-2; clone size: .; CDR3 DNA: TGTGCCAGCAGCTTAGAAGCTAGCGGGAGGCGCCACGAGCAGTACTTC; CDR3 protein: CASSLEASGRRHEQYF
J gene: TRBJ2-5; D gene: TRBD2; V gene: TRBV5-6; clone size: .; CDR3 DNA: TGTGCCAGCAGCTTGTGGGACACCCGGGGGGGGACCCAGTACTTC; CDR3 protein: CASSLWDTRGGTQYF
J gene: TRBJ2-3; D gene: TRBD1; V gene: TRBV13; clone size: .; CDR3 DNA: TGTGCCAGCAGCTTAGGGGGGACAGGGATCACAGATACGCAGTATTTT; CDR3 protein: CASSLGGTGITDTQYF
J gene: TRBJ2-1; D gene: TRBD1; V gene: TRBV6-5; clone size: .; CDR3 DNA: TGTGCCAGCAGTTACTCTACAGGGGTTGAGCAGTTCTTC; CDR3 protein: CASSYSTGVEQFF
J gene: TRBJ2-1; D gene: TRBD1; V gene: TRBV7-2; clone size: .; CDR3 DNA: TGTGCCAGCAACTCGGGACAGGGATACTACAATGAGCAGTTCTTC; CDR3 protein: CASNSGQGYYNEQFF
J gene: TRBJ1-1; D gene: .; V gene: TRBV19; clone size: .; CDR3 DNA: TGTGCCAGTAGTACAGCAAGGAACACTGAAGCTTTCTTT; CDR3 protein: CASSTARNTEAFF
J gene: TRBJ1-1; D gene: .; V gene: TRBV10-3; clone size: .; CDR3 DNA: TGTGCCATCAGGGACCTTACCATGAACACTGAAGCTTTCTTT; CDR3 protein: CAIRDLTMNTEAFF
J gene: TRBJ1-2; D gene: .; V gene: TRBV30; clone size: .; CDR3 DNA: TGTGCCTGGAGTGTACCAGGGTCCAACTATGGCTACACCTTC; CDR3 protein: CAWSVPGSNYGYTF
J gene: TRBJ2-1; D gene: .; V gene: TRBV19; clone size: .; CDR3 DNA: TGTGCCAGTAGTCTGAGAACACCCGGTTACTCCTACAATGAGCAGTTCTTC; CDR3 protein: CASSLRTPGYSYNEQFF
J gene: TRBJ1-2; D gene: .; V gene: TRBV29-1; clone size: .; CDR3 DNA: TGCAGCGTTGGTGGCGTGACAGCAACTAACTATGGCTACACCTTC; CDR3 protein: CSVGGVTATNYGYTF
J gene: TRBJ1-5; D gene: .; V gene: TRBV6-2/TRBV6-3; clone size: .; CDR3 DNA: TGTGCCAGCAGTTGGTATACCAGCAATCAGCCCCAGCATTTT; CDR3 protein: CASSWYTSNQPQHF
J gene: TRBJ2-1; D gene: TRBD2; V gene: TRBV9; clone size: .; CDR3 DNA: TGTGCCAGCAGCCCCATGGGCGGGAGGGCCTCCAATGAGCAGTTCTTC; CDR3 protein: CASSPMGGRASNEQFF
J gene: TRBJ2-7; D gene: .; V gene: TRBV19; clone size: .; CDR3 DNA: TGTGCCAGTAGTCAAGGGGACCGCTCCTACGAGCAGTACTTC; CDR3 protein: CASSQGDRSYEQYF
J gene: TRBJ2-5; D gene: TRBD2; V gene: TRBV5-1; clone size: .; CDR3 DNA: TGCGCCAGCAGCTTGATAGCGGGAGAAGAGACCCAGTACTTC; CDR3 protein: CASSLIAGEETQYF
J gene: TRBJ2-2; D gene: .; V gene: TRBV7-8; clone size: .; CDR3 DNA: TGTGCCAGCAGCTTACGACAGGTGGTGCTCACCGGGGAGCTGTTTTTT; CDR3 protein: CASSLRQVVLTGELFF
J gene: TRBJ1-5; D gene: TRBD1; V gene: TRBV6-2/TRBV6-3; clone size: once; CDR3 DNA: TGTGCCAGCAGCCAGGGACAGGGGGCGAGGCAGCCCCAGCATTTT; CDR3 protein: CASSQGQGARQPQHF
J gene: TRBJ2-7; D gene: TRBD2; V gene: TRBV14; clone size: .; CDR3 DNA: TGTGCCAGCAGCCAAGTACTAGCGGGACCCGAGCAGTACTTC; CDR3 protein: CASSQVLAGPEQYF
J gene: TRBJ2-3; D gene: TRBD2; V gene: TRBV30; clone size: .; CDR3 DNA: TGTGCCTTTAATGTACTAGCGGGAAACACAGATACGCAGTATTTT; CDR3 protein: CAFNVLAGNTDTQYF